The source of this T cell receptor beta chain is a study of blood T cell repertoires in COVID-19. The data were produced by immunoSEQ multiplex PCR, yet TCRdb's version contains in-frame clones alone and is incomplete. The table shows about 190,000 clones, with about four fifths occurring only once. CDR1 and CDR2 from the germline V gene are SGHDT and YYEEEE. The germline V and J ends were trimmed by 3 bases and 2 bases, with 6 bases remaining between them. CDR3 size: 12 residues. The clonotype originates from a woman in her thirties who had recovered from COVID-19. The sample was PBMCs or T cells enriched from blood (not recorded which). The V call is TRBV5-6, the J call TRBJ2-7; no reliable D call. CDR3 in amino acids: CASSSITYEQYF. As DNA, the CDR3 is TGTGCCAGCAGCTCTATCACCTACGAGCAGTACTTC.